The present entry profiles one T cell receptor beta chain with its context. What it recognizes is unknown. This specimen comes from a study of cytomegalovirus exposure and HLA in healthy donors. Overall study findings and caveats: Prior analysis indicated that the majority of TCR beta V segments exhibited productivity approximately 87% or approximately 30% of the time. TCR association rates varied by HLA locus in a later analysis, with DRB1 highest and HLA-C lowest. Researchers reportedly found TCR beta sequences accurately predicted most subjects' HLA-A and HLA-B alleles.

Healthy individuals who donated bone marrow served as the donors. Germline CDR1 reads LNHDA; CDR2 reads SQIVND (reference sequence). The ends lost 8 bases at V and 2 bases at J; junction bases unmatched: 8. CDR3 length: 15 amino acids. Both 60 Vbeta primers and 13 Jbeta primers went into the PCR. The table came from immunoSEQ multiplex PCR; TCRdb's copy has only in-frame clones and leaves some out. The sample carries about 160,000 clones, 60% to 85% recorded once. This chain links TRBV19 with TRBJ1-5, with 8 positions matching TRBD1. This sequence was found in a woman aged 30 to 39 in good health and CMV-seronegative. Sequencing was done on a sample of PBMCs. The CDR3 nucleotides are TGTGCCAGTTCTATCAGGGGGCATGGCAATCAGCCCCAGCATTTT. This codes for CASSIRGHGNQPQHF.